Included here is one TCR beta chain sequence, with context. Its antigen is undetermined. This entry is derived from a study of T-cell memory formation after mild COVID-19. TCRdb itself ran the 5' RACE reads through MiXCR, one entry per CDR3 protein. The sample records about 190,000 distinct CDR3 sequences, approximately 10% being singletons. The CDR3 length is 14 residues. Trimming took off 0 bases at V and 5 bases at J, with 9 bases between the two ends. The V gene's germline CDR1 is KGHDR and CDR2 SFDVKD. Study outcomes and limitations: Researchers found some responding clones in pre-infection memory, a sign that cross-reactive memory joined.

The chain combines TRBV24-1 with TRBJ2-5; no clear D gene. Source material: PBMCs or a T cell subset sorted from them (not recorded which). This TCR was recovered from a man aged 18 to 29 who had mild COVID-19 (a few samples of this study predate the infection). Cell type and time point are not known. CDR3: CATSDLNRDETQYF. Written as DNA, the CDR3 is TGTGCCACCAGTGATTTGAATAGGGATGAGACCCAGTACTTC.